Listed below are T cell receptor beta chains from one sample, sequenced in a study of blood T cell repertoires in COVID-19. Measured with immunoSEQ multiplex PCR; TCRdb has only the in-frame clones, and not every one. The sample includes under 130,000 clones, around 80% of them seen just once. Sequenced material: peripheral blood. All receptors derive from an elderly woman with acute or convalescent COVID-19. Each CDR3 is given with its conserved first and last residue.

v_gene	j_gene	CDR3aa
TRBV10-2	TRBJ1-4	CASSLTGVGEKLFF
TRBV19	TRBJ2-1	CASKTSGGMGSYNEQFF
TRBV7-2	TRBJ2-1	CASSSFGQGKFF
TRBV20-1	TRBJ2-5	CSASMSGQGTKTQYF
TRBV11-3	TRBJ2-5	CASSLGAGRQETQYF
TRBV3-1/TRBV3-2	TRBJ1-1	CASSPWLGGNTEAFF
TRBV3-1/TRBV3-2	TRBJ1-1	CASSHDWDTEAFF
TRBV29-1	TRBJ2-3	CSVERGSDTQYF
TRBV24-1	TRBJ2-3	CATSDPQGGTDTQYF
TRBV28	TRBJ1-5	CASGVNQPQHF
TRBV11-2	TRBJ2-5	CASSFVGGGWETQYF
TRBV6-5	TRBJ2-1	CASSSPEIAANEQFF
TRBV6-5	TRBJ2-1	CAILPNRVSYNEQFF
TRBV25-1	TRBJ1-1	CASSGGNTEAFF
TRBV21-1	TRBJ1-1	CASSTLGQMNTEAFF
TRBV5-1	TRBJ2-7	CASSLAPHSPYEQYF
TRBV24-1	TRBJ2-1	CATSGASGRPPWGNEQFF
TRBV7-2	TRBJ1-2	CASSFDSGYGYTF
TRBV7-6	TRBJ1-1	CASSFKGDTEAFF
TRBV6-6	TRBJ2-1	CASSRPQTDYNEQFF